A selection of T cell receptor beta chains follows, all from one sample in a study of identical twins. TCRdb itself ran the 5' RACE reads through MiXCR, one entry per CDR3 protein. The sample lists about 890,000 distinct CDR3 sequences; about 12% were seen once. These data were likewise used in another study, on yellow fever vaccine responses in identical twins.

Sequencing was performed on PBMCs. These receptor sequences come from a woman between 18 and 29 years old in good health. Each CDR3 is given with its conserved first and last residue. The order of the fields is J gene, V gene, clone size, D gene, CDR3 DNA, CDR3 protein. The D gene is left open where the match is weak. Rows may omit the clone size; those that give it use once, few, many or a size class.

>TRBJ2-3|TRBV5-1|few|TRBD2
TGCGCCAGCAGCTTGGTGGGCGGGGGGGCCGGAGATACGCAGTATTTT
CASSLVGGGAGDTQYF
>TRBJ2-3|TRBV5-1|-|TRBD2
TGCGCCAGCAGCGGGGAGGCCCCTAGCGGGGTCACAGATACGCAGTATTTT
CASSGEAPSGVTDTQYF
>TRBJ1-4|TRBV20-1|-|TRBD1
TGCAGTGCTAGCACCGGGACAGGGGGCCGGGAAAAACTGTTTTTT
CSASTGTGGREKLFF
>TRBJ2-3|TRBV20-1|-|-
TGCAGTGCCATCCTGCCGGGGGCGTGGGAAGATACGCAGTATTTT
CSAILPGAWEDTQYF
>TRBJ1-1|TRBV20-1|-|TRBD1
TGCAGTGCTAGGGACAGGACCGAAGCTTTCTTT
CSARDRTEAFF
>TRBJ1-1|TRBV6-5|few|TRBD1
TGTGCCAGCAGTTGGCGACAGGGAGGGACTGAAGCTTTCTTT
CASSWRQGGTEAFF
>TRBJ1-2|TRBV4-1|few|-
TGCGCCAGCAGCCAAGAGTTGCGGAGATATGGCTACACCTTC
CASSQELRRYGYTF
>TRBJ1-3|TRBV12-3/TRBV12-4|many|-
TGTGCCAGCAGTTGGGTCGGGGGCACCACCTCTGGAAACACCATATATTTT
CASSWVGGTTSGNTIYF
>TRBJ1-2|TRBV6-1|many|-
TGTGCCAGCAGTGGCCACAGGGAGGATGGCTACACCTTC
CASSGHREDGYTF
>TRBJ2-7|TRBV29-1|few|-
TGCAGCGTTGAAACGGGGAACGGAGGGGGCGAGCAGTACTTC
CSVETGNGGGEQYF
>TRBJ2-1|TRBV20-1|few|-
TGCAGTGCGGCGGGGCTCACCTATGAGCAGTTCTTC
CSAAGLTYEQFF
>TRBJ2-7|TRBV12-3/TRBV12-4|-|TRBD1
TGTGCCAGCAGTTCCCCCCCGACAGGGATGTACGAGCAGTACTTC
CASSSPPTGMYEQYF
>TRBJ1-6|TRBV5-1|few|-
TGCGCCAGCAGCTTGGAGGGGTCCCTCCACTTT
CASSLEGSLHF
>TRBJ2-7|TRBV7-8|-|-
TGTGCCAGCAGCCATAGCGGCCCCAATTACGAGCAGTACTTC
CASSHSGPNYEQYF
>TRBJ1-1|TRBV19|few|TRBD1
TGTGCCAGTAGTCTTCAGGGGGCGCGAGGCACTGAAGCTTTCTTT
CASSLQGARGTEAFF
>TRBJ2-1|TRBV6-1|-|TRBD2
TGTGCCAGCAGACAAACGACTAGCTCAGTCTCCTACAATGAGCAGTTCTTC
CASRQTTSSVSYNEQFF
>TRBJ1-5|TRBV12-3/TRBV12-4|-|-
TGTGCCAGCTCTCCGGGGATTCGCAATCAGCCCCAGCATTTT
CASSPGIRNQPQHF
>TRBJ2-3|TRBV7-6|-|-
TGTGCCAGCAGCGCGCCATCGGGGCTGGGGGATACGCAGTATTTT
CASSAPSGLGDTQYF
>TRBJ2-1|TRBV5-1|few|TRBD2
TGCGCCAGCAGGCGGGCGGGGGGCACGGACTACTACAATGAGCAGTTCTTC
CASRRAGGTDYYNEQFF
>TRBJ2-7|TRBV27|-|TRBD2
TGTGCCAGCAGTTCAATACTAGCGGGAGGCTCCTACGAGCAGTACTTC
CASSSILAGGSYEQYF
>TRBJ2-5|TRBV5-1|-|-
TGCGCCAGCAGCTTTAGAGACAGCACAAGTAGGGAGACCCAGTACTTC
CASSFRDSTSRETQYF
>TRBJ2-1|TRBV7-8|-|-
TGTGCCAGCAGCTTCTTCCTCTCGGATGAGCAGTTCTTC
CASSFFLSDEQFF
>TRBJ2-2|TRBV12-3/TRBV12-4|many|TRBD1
TGTGCCAGCAGCCTACAGGGGGCCCAGGCCACCGGGGAGCTGTTTTTT
CASSLQGAQATGELFF